The 15 T cell receptor beta chains listed next were all sequenced from one sample in a study of OX40 agonist ivuxolimab in advanced cancers. Libraries were made using the immunoSEQ multiplex PCR assay. Here the immuneACCESS table is served through TCRdb, limited to in-frame sequences with V and J called. Missing clones are a known gap in these copies; in checked studies unresolved V genes cover under half, and the rest lacks a known reason. The sample data list tens of thousands of clones, and roughly 89% of these were observed just once. The ten biggest clones cover around 0.64% of the sample. The sample consisted of CD4+ or CD8+ T cells sorted from blood, taken in a trial of the OX40 agonist ivuxolimab. These receptors were taken from an adult with an advanced solid tumor such as melanoma, head and neck, liver or kidney cancer.

The V call is TRBV7-9, the J call TRBJ2-7; no clear D gene. The germline V gene encodes CDR1 SEHNR and CDR2 FQNEAQ (reference sequence). The CDR3 is 14 amino acids. The ends were cut back, 3 bases at V and 0 bases at J, with 9 bases in the middle. The CDR3 loop is CASSLQEDSYEQYF. Written as DNA, the CDR3 is TGTGCCAGCAGCTTGCAGGAAGACTCCTACGAGCAGTACTTC.

V usage is TRBV5-1 and J usage is TRBJ1-2; 11 nucleotides line up with TRBD1. After removal of 4 bases from V and 7 bases from J, the junction contained 6 bases not matched to a gene. The germline gives CDR1 SGHRS, CDR2 YFSETQ. The CDR3 is 14 residues long. DNA for the CDR3: TGCGCCAGCAGCCCCGGGACAGGGGGTGGTGGCTACACCTTC. This sequence encodes CASSPGTGGGGYTF.

Here the CDR3 reads CASSLTSAGSYEQYF. The CDR3 nucleotides read TGTGCCAGCAGTTTGACTAGCGCTGGCTCCTACGAGCAGTACTTC. V and J are TRBV28 and TRBJ2-7; 8 bases are shared with TRBD2. This CDR3 is built from 15 residues. Trimming cost V 3 bases and J 0 bases; bases outside gene matches: 4. Germline CDR1 MDHEN, CDR2 SYDVKM. The full variable domain, in which reference TRBV28 and TRBJ2-7 provide the parts outside the CDR3, is DVKVTQSSRYLVKRTGEKVFLECVQDMDHENMFWYRQDPGLGLRLIYFSYDVKMKEKGDIPEGYSVSREKKERFSLILESASTNQTSMYLCASSLTSAGSYEQYFGPGTRLTVT.

V usage is TRBV6-1 and J usage is TRBJ1-5, with 7 bases matching TRBD1. The CDR3 runs to 16 residues. V lost 4 bases, J lost 2 bases, and 8 bases stayed unmatched. CDR1 is MNHNS and CDR2 is SASEGT in the germline V gene. The CDR3 bases are TGTGCCAGCAGTGTCAGACAGGGAGGCGGCAATCAGCCCCAGCATTTT. Its protein product is CASSVRQGGGNQPQHF.

This chain connects TRBV11-2 to TRBJ2-7; TRBD1 matches 8 bases. V gave up 4 bases and J gave up 7 bases; unmatched junction bases: 9. CDR1 and CDR2 (germline): SGHAT, FQNNGV. This CDR3 spans 14 amino acids. CDR3: CASSSLGQAYEQYF. In nucleotides, the CDR3 is TGTGCCAGCAGCTCCCTGGGACAGGCGTATGAGCAGTACTTC.

The chain recombines TRBV5-1 with TRBJ1-2; 8 bases map to TRBD1. The CDR3 sequence is 19 residues long. V dropped 3 bases and J dropped 3; count of bases not matched to a gene: 19. CDR1 SGHRS and CDR2 YFSETQ come from the germline V gene. The CDR3 loop is CASSSSSPGQAVWYYGYTF. In DNA, the CDR3 is TGCGCCAGCAGCTCGTCATCACCGGGACAGGCTGTCTGGTACTATGGCTACACCTTC.

J is TRBJ2-2 and V is TRBV30, with 10 positions matching TRBD1. V dropped 2 bases and J dropped 3; count of bases not matched to a gene: 3. CDR1 and CDR2 (germline): GTSNPN, SVGIG (reference sequence). This CDR3 has 15 amino acids. CDR3: CAWSPGTGDTGELFF. As DNA, the CDR3 is TGTGCCTGGAGTCCCGGGACAGGGGACACCGGGGAGCTGTTTTTT. The variable domain in full, completed from reference TRBV30 and TRBJ2-2, reads SQTIHQWPATLVQPVGSPLSLECTVEGTSNPNLYWYRQAAGRGLQLLFYSVGIGQISSEVPQNLSASRPQDRQFILSSKKLLLSDSGFYLCAWSPGTGDTGELFFGEGSRLTVL.

This clone was recorded once. V gene TRBV11-3 combines with J gene TRBJ2-3; 8 nucleotides align to TRBD2. From germline, CDR1 is SGHNT and CDR2 YENEEA. Trimming removed 4 bases from V and 5 bases from J; junction bases left unmatched: 8. The CDR3 extends over 15 amino acids. CDR3 loop: CASSSQGLVVDTQYF. The DNA of the CDR3 is TGTGCCAGCAGCTCACAGGGACTAGTTGTAGATACGCAGTATTTT. Full variable domain (outside the CDR3, taken from reference TRBV11-3 and TRBJ2-3): EAGVVQSPRYKIIEKKQPVAFWCNPISGHNTLYWYLQNLGQGPELLIRYENEEAVDDSQLPKDRFSAERLKGVDSTLKIQPAELGDSAVYLCASSSQGLVVDTQYFGPGTRLTVL.

The chain uses TRBV6-1 and TRBJ1-1; D is perhaps TRBD1 (5 bases). Germline CDR1 is MNHNS and CDR2 is SASEGT. CDR3 length: 13 amino acids. Deletions cut 6 bases from V and 3 bases from J, with 11 bases between. The CDR3 bases are TGTGCCAGCAGGGACCGAGGGGACACTGAAGCTTTCTTT. This sequence encodes CASRDRGDTEAFF.

V gene TRBV6-5 combines with J gene TRBJ1-2, with D hard to call. This CDR3 contains 13 residues. Germline CDR1 reads MNHEY; CDR2 reads SVGAGI. The germline V and J ends were trimmed by 2 bases and 3 bases, with 7 bases remaining between them. CDR3 region: CASSYTLDYGYTF. The CDR3, as DNA: TGTGCCAGCAGTTACACTTTGGACTATGGCTACACCTTC.

This chain connects TRBV18 to TRBJ1-4, with 8 bases aligning to TRBD1. The junction had 6 bases not matched to a gene; V was cut back by 5 bases and J by 7 bases. The germline CDR1 and CDR2 sequences are KGHSH and LQKENI. The CDR3 loop spans 14 amino acids. CDR3: CASSRTGFGEKLFF. In DNA, the CDR3 is TGTGCCAGCTCAAGGACAGGGTTTGGTGAAAAACTGTTTTTT. Full variable domain (rest looked up from reference TRBV18 and TRBJ1-4): NAGVMQNPRHLVRRRGQEARLRCSPMKGHSHVYWYRQLPEEGLKFMVYLQKENIIDESGMPKERFSAEFPKEGPSILRIQQVVRGDSAAYFCASSRTGFGEKLFFGSGTQLSVL.

V usage is TRBV6-1 and J usage is TRBJ2-2; the D is unclear. V was clipped by 3 bases and J by 0 bases, with 2 bases between them. There are 13 residues in the CDR3. Germline V gene lookup returns CDR1 MNHNS and CDR2 SASEGT. The CDR3 spells CASSEANTGELFF. Here the CDR3 DNA reads TGTGCCAGCAGTGAGGCGAACACCGGGGAGCTGTTTTTT.

This clone was detected once. This rearrangement joins TRBV9 to TRBJ1-3; D call uncertain. V was cut by 3 bases and J by 1 base, with 8 bases left in between. This CDR3 contains 14 residues. In germline, CDR1 is SGDLS, CDR2 YYNGEE. DNA of the CDR3: TGTGCCAGCAGCGGCCAGGAATCTGGAAACACCATATATTTT. This encodes CASSGQESGNTIYF.

This rearrangement joins TRBV7-9 to TRBJ2-1; 10 bases are a match to TRBD2. V shed 8 bases, J shed 5 bases, and the junction held 9 bases outside the gene matches. This CDR3 has 15 residues. Looked up from germline, CDR1 is SEHNR and CDR2 is FQNEAQ (reference sequence). The CDR3 DNA reads TGTGCCAGCGTCCTTGGACTAGCGGCCCACAATGAGCAGTTCTTC. It codes for CASVLGLAAHNEQFF.

This clone was recorded once. V and J are TRBV15 and TRBJ2-2; 10 nucleotides line up with TRBD1. There are 16 residues in the CDR3. Trimming cost V 0 bases and J 7 bases; bases outside gene matches: 5. The germline CDR1 and CDR2 sequences are LNHNV and YYDKDF (reference sequence). CDR3 sequence reads: CATSREGDRGHGELFF. The CDR3 DNA reads TGTGCCACCAGCAGAGAGGGGGACAGGGGTCACGGGGAGCTGTTTTTT.